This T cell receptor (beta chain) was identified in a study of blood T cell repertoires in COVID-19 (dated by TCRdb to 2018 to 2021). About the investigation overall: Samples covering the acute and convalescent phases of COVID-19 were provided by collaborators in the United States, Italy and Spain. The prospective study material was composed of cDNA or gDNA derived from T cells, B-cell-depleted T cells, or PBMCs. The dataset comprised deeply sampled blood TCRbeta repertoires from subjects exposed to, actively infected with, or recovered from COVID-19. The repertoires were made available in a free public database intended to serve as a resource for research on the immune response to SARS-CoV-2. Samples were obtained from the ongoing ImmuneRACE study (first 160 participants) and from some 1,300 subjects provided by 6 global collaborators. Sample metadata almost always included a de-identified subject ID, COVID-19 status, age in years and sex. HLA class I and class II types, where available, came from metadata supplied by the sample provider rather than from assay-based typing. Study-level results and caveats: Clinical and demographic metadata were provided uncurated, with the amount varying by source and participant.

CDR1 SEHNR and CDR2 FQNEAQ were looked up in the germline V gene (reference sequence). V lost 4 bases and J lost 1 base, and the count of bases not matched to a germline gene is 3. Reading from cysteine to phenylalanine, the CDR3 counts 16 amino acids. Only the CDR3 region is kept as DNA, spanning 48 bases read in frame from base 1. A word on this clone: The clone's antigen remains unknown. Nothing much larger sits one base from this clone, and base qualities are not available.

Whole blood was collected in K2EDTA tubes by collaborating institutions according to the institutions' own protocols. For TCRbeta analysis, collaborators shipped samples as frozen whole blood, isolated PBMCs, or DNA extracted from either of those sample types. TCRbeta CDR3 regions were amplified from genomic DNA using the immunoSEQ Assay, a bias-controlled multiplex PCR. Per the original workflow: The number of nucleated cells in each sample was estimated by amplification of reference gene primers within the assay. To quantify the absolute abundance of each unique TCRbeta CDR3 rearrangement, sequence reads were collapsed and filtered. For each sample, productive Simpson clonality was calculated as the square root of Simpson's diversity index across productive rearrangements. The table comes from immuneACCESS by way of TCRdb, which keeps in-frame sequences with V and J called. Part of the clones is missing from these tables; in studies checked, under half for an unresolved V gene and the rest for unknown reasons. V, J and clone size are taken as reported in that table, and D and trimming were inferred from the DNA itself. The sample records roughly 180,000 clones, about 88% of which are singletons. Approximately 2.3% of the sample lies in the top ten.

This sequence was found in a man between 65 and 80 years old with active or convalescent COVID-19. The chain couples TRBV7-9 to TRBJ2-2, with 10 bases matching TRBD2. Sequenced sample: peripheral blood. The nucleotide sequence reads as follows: TGTGCCAGCAGCTCCGCTAGCGGGAGGAACACCGGGGAGCTGTTTTTT. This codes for CASSSASGRNTGELFF.